The present T cell receptor beta chain was sequenced within a study of cytomegalovirus exposure and HLA in healthy donors. As for the study in general: There were around 100 million unique TCR beta sequences, drawn from about 179 million T cells, in an earlier analysis.

With 60 Vbeta and 13 Jbeta primers, the PCR was carried out. The data were produced by immunoSEQ multiplex PCR, yet TCRdb's version contains in-frame clones alone and is incomplete. The sample carries 100,000 to 150,000 clones, about four fifths recorded once. Notes on the study in general: By a later analysis, the bulk of CMV-associated TCR beta chains appeared HLA-restricted. Accurate HLA-A and HLA-B prediction from TCR beta sequences was reported for most subjects. A later examination showed that TCR association rates differed by HLA locus, with DRB1 most and HLA-C fewest.

This CDR3 has 13 residues. Germline CDR1 reads LNHDA; CDR2 reads SQIVND (reference sequence). Worth noting for this clone: What it binds is unknown.

Input material: PBMCs. The origin of this receptor is a male donor in good health and CMV-seropositive. The rearrangement joins TRBV19 to TRBJ2-5; 11 bases fit TRBD1. Near its end, the DNA agrees better with TRBJ2-7, so the J call may be wrong. Here the CDR3 DNA reads TGTGCCAGTTCCGGGACAGGGGGCTACGAGCAGTACTTC. Protein sequence: CASSGTGGYEQYF.